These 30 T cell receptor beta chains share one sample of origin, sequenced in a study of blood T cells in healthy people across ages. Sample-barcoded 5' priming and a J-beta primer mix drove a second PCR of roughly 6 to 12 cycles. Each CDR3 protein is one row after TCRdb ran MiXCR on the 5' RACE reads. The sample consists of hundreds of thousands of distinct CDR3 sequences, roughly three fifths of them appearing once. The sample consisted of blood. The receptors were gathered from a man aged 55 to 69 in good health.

CDR3 in DNA: TGCGCCAGCAGTGGGCGAGTTTACGAGCAGTACTTC. Protein: CASSGRVYEQYF. The rearrangement uses TRBV10-2 and TRBJ2-7; no clear D. Germline V gene data show CDR1 as WSHSY and CDR2 as SAAADI. Trimming stripped 4 bases from V and 4 bases from J, with 8 bases between. This CDR3 region has 12 residues.

The CDR3 loop reads CASSLSGFTDTQYF. DNA for the CDR3: TGTGCCAGCAGCTTGAGCGGGTTCACAGATACGCAGTATTTT. The chain links TRBV7-2 to TRBJ2-3, with a possible D match to TRBD2 (6 bases). The CDR3 is 14 amino acids. Germline-derived CDR1 and CDR2 are SGHTA and FQGNSA. Trimming cost V 3 bases and J 2 bases, with 9 bases left between them.

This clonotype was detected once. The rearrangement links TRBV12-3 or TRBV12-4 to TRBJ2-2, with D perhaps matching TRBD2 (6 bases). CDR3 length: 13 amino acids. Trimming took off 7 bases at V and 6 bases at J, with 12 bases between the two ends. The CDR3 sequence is CASKDYEAGELFF. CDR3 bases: TGTGCCAGCAAGGACTACGAGGCCGGGGAGCTGTTTTTT.

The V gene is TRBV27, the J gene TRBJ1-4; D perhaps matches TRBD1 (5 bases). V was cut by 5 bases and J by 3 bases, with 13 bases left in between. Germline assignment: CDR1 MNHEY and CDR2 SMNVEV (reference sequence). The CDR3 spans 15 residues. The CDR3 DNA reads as TGTGCCAGCAGTCCGACGGGACGGGCTAATGAAAAACTGTTTTTT. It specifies CASSPTGRANEKLFF.

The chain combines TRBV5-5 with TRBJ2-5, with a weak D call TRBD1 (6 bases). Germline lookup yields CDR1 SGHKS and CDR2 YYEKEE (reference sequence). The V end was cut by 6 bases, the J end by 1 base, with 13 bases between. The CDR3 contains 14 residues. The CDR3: CASTPDSFQETQYF. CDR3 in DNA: TGTGCCAGCACCCCGGACAGTTTCCAAGAGACCCAGTACTTC.

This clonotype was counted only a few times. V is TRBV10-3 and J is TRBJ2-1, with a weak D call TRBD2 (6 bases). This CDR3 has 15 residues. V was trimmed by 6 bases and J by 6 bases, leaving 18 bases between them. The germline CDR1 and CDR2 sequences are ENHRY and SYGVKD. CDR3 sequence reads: CAIRDPGGERNEQFF. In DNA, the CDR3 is TGTGCCATCAGAGACCCCGGGGGTGAACGCAATGAGCAGTTCTTC.

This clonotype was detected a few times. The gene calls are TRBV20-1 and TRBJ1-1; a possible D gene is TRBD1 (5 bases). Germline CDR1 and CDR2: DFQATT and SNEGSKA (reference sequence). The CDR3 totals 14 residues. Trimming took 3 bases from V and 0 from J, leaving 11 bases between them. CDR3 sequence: CSASAGFMNTEAFF. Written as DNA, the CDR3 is TGCAGTGCTAGCGCAGGGTTTATGAACACTGAAGCTTTCTTT.

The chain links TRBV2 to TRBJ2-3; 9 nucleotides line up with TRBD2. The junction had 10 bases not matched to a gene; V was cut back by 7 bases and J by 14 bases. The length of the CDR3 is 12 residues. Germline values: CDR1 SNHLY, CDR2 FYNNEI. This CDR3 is CASTVGLAARYF. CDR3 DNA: TGTGCCAGCACCGTGGGACTAGCCGCGCGGTATTTT.

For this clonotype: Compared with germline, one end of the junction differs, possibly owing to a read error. CDR3 in amino acids: CASSVDGGNTQYF. In DNA, the CDR3 is TGTGCCAGCAGCGTAGATGGTGGGAATACGCAGTATTTT. The chain is built from TRBV11-2 and TRBJ2-3; D is undetermined. Germline V gene sequence: CDR1 SGHAT, CDR2 FQNNGV. The CDR3 has 13 residues.

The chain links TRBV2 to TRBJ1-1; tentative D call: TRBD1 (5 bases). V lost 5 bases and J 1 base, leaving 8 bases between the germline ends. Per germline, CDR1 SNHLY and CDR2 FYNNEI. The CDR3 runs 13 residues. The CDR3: CASSSGTNTEAFF. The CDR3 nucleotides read TGTGCCAGCAGTTCCGGGACGAACACTGAAGCTTTCTTT.

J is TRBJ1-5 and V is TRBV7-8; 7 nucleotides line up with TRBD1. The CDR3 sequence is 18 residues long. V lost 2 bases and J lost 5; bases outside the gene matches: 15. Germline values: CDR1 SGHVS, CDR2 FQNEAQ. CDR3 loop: CASSLMALGGQADQPQHF. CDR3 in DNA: TGTGCCAGCAGCTTAATGGCCCTCGGAGGACAGGCCGATCAGCCCCAGCATTTT.

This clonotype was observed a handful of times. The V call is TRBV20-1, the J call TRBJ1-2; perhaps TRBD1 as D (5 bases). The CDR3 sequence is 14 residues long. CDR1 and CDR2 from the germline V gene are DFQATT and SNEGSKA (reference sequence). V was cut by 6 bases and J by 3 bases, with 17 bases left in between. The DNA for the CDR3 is TGCAGTGCCAGCAGGGTCGGTTTTGACTATGGCTACACCTTC. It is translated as CSASRVGFDYGYTF.

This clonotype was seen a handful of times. CDR3 protein: CASSRQYGGDSQYF. The CDR3 nucleotides are TGTGCCAGCAGCCGACAGTACGGTGGGGATTCCCAGTACTTC. The J gene is TRBJ2-7, the V gene TRBV4-2, with D tentatively TRBD1 (5 bases). The ends were cut back, 4 bases at V and 10 bases at J, with 20 bases in the middle. The CDR3 totals 14 residues. Germline CDR1 is LGHNA and CDR2 is YNFKEQ.

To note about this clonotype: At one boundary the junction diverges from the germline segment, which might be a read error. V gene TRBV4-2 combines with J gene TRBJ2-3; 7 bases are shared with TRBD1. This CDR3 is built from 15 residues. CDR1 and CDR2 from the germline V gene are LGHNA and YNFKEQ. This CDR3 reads CASNQERDRGYTQYF. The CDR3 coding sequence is TGTGCCAGCAACCAAGAGAGGGACAGAGGATATACGCAGTATTTT.

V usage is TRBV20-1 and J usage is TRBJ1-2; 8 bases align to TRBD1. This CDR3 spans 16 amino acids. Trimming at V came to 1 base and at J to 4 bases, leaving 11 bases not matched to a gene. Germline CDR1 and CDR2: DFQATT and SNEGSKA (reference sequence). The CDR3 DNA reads TGCAGTGCTAGAGGGGTTGGACAGGGTGACCCCTATGGCTACACCTTC. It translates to CSARGVGQGDPYGYTF.

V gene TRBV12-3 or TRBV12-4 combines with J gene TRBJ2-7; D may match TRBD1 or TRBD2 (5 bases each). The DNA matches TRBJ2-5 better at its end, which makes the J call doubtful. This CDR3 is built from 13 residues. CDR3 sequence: CASTQQGVETQYF. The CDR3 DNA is TGTGCCAGCACTCAGCAGGGAGTGGAGACCCAGTACTTC.

This CDR3 is CASSEGTQGSGTGELFF. Written as DNA, the CDR3 is TGTGCCAGCAGTGAAGGGACACAGGGTTCGGGCACCGGGGAGCTGTTTTTT. The chain employs TRBV6-1 and TRBJ2-2; D is perhaps TRBD1 (6 bases). CDR1 and CDR2 from the germline V gene are MNHNS and SASEGT. V lost 1 base and J 4 bases, leaving 16 bases between the germline ends. This CDR3 comprises 17 residues.

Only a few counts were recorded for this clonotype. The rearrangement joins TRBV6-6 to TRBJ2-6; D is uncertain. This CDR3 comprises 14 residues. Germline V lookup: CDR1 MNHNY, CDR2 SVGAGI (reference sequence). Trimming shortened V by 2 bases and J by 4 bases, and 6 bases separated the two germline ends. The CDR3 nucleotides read TGTGCCAGCAGTTACAGGTCCGGGGCCAACGTCCTGACTTTC. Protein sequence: CASSYRSGANVLTF.

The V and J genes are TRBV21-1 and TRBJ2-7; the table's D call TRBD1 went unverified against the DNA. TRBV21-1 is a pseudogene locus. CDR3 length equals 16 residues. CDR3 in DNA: TGTGCCAGCAGCTCCCCCGGGACAGGGGCCTCCTACGAGCAGTACTTC. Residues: CASSSPGTGASYEQYF.

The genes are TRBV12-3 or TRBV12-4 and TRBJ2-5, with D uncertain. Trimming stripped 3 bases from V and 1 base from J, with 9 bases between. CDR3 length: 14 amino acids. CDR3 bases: TGTGCCAGCAGTTTTCCCGGCACCCAAGAGACCCAGTACTTC. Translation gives CASSFPGTQETQYF.

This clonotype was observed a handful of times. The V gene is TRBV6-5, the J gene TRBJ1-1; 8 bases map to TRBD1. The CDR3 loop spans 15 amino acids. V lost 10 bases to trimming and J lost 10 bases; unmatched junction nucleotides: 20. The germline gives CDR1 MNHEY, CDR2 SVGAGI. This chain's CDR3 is CATLKADRDGGGAFF. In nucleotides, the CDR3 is TGTGCCACCCTAAAGGCGGACAGGGATGGTGGGGGAGCTTTCTTT.

The CDR3 is CASSLAGAREKLFF. The CDR3 DNA is TGTGCCAGCAGTTTAGCGGGGGCACGGGAAAAACTGTTTTTT. This chain joins TRBV28 and TRBJ1-4; a possible D gene is TRBD1 (6 bases). Germline V gene lookup returns CDR1 MDHEN and CDR2 SYDVKM. The ends were cut back, 2 bases at V and 8 bases at J, with 12 bases in the middle. CDR3 size: 14 residues.

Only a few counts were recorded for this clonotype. CDR3 amino acids: CSALAYNEQFF. CDR3 coding DNA: TGCAGTGCTCTAGCCTACAATGAGCAGTTCTTC. The chain joins TRBV20-1 to TRBJ2-1; no definite D call. CDR1 and CDR2 (germline): DFQATT, SNEGSKA (reference sequence). The CDR3 runs to 11 residues. Trimming removed 5 bases at V and 2 bases at J, with 4 bases between.

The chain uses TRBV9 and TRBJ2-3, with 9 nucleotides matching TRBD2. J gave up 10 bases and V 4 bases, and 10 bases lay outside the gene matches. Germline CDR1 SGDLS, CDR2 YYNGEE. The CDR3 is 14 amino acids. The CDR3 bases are TGTGCCAGCAGCCCCGGGACTAGCAGTCCCTCGCAGTATTTT. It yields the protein CASSPGTSSPSQYF. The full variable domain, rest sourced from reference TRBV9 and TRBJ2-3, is DSGVTQTPKHLITATGQRVTLRCSPRSGDLSVYWYQQSLDQGLQFLIQYYNGEERAKGNILERFSAQQFPDLHSELNLSSLELGDSALYFCASSPGTSSPSQYFGPGTRLTVL.

The CDR3 coding sequence is TGCAGTGCTAGAGGGGCAGGGGATCAGCCCCAGCATTTT. Protein sequence: CSARGAGDQPQHF. The V and J genes are TRBV20-1 and TRBJ1-5; tentatively, D is TRBD1 (6 bases). CDR3 length equals 13 residues. Trimming pared 1 base from V and 5 bases from J, leaving 9 bases between. The germline V gene has CDR1 DFQATT and CDR2 SNEGSKA (reference sequence).

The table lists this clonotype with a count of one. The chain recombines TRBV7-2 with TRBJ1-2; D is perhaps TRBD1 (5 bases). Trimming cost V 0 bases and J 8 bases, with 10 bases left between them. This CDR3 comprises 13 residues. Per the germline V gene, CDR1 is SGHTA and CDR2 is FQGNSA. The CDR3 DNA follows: TGTGCCAGCAGCTTAGCGAACAGGCGGGGCTACACCTTC. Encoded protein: CASSLANRRGYTF.

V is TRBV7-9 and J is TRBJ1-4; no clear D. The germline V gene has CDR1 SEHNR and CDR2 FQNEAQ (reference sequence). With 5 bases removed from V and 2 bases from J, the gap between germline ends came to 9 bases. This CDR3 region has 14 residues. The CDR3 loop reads CASSPSFTNEKLFF. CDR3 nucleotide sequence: TGTGCCAGCAGCCCCAGCTTCACTAATGAAAAACTGTTTTTT. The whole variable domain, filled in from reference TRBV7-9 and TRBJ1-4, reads DTGVSQNPRHKITKRGQNVTFRCDPISEHNRLYWYRQTLGQGPEFLTYFQNEAQLEKSRLLSDRFSAERPKGSFSTLEIQRTEQGDSAMYLCASSPSFTNEKLFFGSGTQLSVL.

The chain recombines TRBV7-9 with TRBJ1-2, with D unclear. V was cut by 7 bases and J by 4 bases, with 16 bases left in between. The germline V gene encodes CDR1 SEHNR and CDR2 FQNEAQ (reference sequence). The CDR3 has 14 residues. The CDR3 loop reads CASTLAPAFYGYTF. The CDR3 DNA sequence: TGTGCCAGCACCCTGGCGCCGGCCTTCTATGGCTACACCTTC.

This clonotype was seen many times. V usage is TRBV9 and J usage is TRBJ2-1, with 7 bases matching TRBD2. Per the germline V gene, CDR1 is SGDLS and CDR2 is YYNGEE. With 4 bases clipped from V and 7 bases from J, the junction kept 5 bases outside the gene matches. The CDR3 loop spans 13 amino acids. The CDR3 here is CASSRTSSNEQFF. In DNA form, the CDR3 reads TGTGCCAGCAGCCGGACTAGTTCGAATGAGCAGTTCTTC.

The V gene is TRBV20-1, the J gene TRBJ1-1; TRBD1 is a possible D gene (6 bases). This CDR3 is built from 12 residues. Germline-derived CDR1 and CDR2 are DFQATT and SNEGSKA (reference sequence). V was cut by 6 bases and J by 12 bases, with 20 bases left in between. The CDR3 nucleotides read TGCAGTGCGAAGACCCAGGGGCCGGCACCTTTCTTT. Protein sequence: CSAKTQGPAPFF.